This T cell receptor (beta chain) was found in a study of multiple sclerosis patients with progressive multifocal leukoencephalopathy. Repertoires were generated with immunoSEQ multiplex PCR, while TCRdb's copy carries only in-frame clones and drops some. The sample has tens of thousands of clones; around 85% are singletons. The time point denotes: time of PML onset. Prior interferon beta treatment was universal, and the PML patients were all female. Germline V gives CDR1 SGHAT, CDR2 FQDESV (reference sequence). V was cut by 0 bases and J by 5 bases, with 13 bases left in between. The CDR3 totals 15 residues.

The chain couples TRBV11-1 to TRBJ2-5; D gene uncertain. Specimen: PBMCs, collected from a patient treated with natalizumab. This receptor was obtained from a young woman with progressive multifocal leukoencephalopathy. CDR3 loop: CASSLAAQPRETQYF. CDR3 sequence (DNA): TGTGCCAGCAGCTTAGCAGCCCAGCCTCGGGAGACCCAGTACTTC. Supplemented by reference TRBV11-1 and TRBJ2-5, the full variable domain reads EAEVAQSPRYKITEKSQAVAFWCDPISGHATLYWYRQILGQGPELLVQFQDESVVDDSQLPKDRFSAERLKGVDSTLKIQPAELGDSAMYLCASSLAAQPRETQYFGPGTRLLVL.